This T cell receptor beta chain was sequenced during a study of blood T cell repertoires in COVID-19. Overall study: The origin of the acute and convalescent COVID-19 samples was the United States, Italy and Spain. In each case, the material was cDNA or gDNA derived from T cells, B-cell-depleted T cells, or PBMCs.

There are a few counts of this clone. Seattle enrolled patients during active infection and tracked them longitudinally. Authors' analysis steps: Nucleated cell number was recorded as an estimate derived from reference gene primer amplification. TCRdb keeps only in-frame clones here, not all; method: immunoSEQ multiplex PCR. That table is the source of V, J and clone size, and D and trimming were worked out from the DNA. This table holds 250,000 to 350,000 clones, 65% to 85% found once. The specimen sequenced was peripheral blood. The source of this sequence is a human donor with COVID-19, enrolled during active disease. The donor label of this sample is uncertain.

DNA for the CDR3: TGTGCCAGCAGTGAAGGGGGGGGTTTCTATGACTCCTACAATGAGCAGTTCTTC. It is translated as CASSEGGGFYDSYNEQFF. The chain combines TRBV6-1 with TRBJ2-1; 7 nucleotides line up with TRBD2. This CDR3 comprises 18 residues. Germline V gene lookup returns CDR1 MNHNS and CDR2 SASEGT. The ends lost 1 base at V and 0 bases at J; junction bases unmatched: 9.